This T cell receptor beta chain was observed in a study of tumor and adjacent non-tumor tissue in lung cancer. For the study at large: Patients comprised eleven to twelve adenocarcinoma, a couple of squamous cell carcinoma and 1 small cell lung cancer. Each sample yielded about 4.17 million productive TCRbeta reads on average.

Findings and limits, study-wide: Higher tumor TCR diversity was associated with shorter survival.

TCRbeta libraries were built with three rounds of nested PCR, modified from ARM-PCR. TCRdb reprocessed the multiplex PCR reads with MiXCR, giving one entry per CDR3 protein. The sample includes 50,000 to 60,000 distinct CDR3 sequences, 74% of them seen just once. Per the germline V gene, CDR1 is LGHNA and CDR2 is YNFKEQ. The CDR3 is 15 amino acids. No cell sorting was done before RNA was extracted from the tissue. This non-tumor lung sample came from over 3 cm beyond the tumor edge. As for this clonotype: Its specificity is not known. A junction end diverges from the germline sequence, so it may reflect a read error.

The chain joins TRBV4-2 to TRBJ2-7; possibly TRBD2 for D (5 bases). The source material was distant non-tumor lung tissue. This TCR came from a woman in her sixties with non-small cell lung cancer. CDR3 loop: CASTQEEAGLYEQHF. Written as DNA, the CDR3 is TGTGCCAGCACTCAGGAGGAGGCAGGCCTCTACGAGCAGCACTTC.